These T cell receptor beta chains were read from a single sample in a study of beta chain features in type 1 diabetes. The method was immunoSEQ multiplex PCR; TCRdb's version includes in-frame clones alone and lacks a portion of them. Found here are 350,000 or so clones, 15% to 20% of them singletons; the top ten hold about 0.045%. The specimen was naive CD4+ T cells from blood. These receptors were collected from a young woman in good health. Both conserved end residues are part of each CDR3. A D gene is named only where the DNA matches it firmly. Where a row states a size, it is once, few, many or the class of an expanded clone; other rows omit it.

few	TRBV6-5	TRBJ2-1	TRBD2	TGTGCCAGCAGCGACCTGGGACTAATCGGTGAGCAGTTCTTC	CASSDLGLIGEQFF
-	TRBV18	TRBJ1-2	-	TGTGCCAGCTCCGAAAACCCGACGGTCCCAGGGTATGGCTACACCTTC	CASSENPTVPGYGYTF
few	TRBV5-1	TRBJ2-1	TRBD2	TGCGCCAGCAGCTCGGGACTAGAAGCTAATGAGCAGTTCTTC	CASSSGLEANEQFF
-	TRBV4-1	TRBJ1-6	-	TGCGCCAGCAGCCCCCGGGACAAACTGGGTTCACCCCTCCACTTT	CASSPRDKLGSPLHF
-	TRBV9	TRBJ1-2	-	TGTGCCAGCAGCGTAGTAACAGGCCCGGAGGGCTACACCTTC	CASSVVTGPEGYTF
-	TRBV14	TRBJ1-2	-	TGTGCCAGCAGCCAATTCGCAGGGGCGAACTATGGCTACACCTTC	CASSQFAGANYGYTF
few	TRBV5-4	TRBJ2-1	TRBD2	TGTGCCAGCAGCTTGGCCGGGGGGATCGAGCAGTTCTTC	CASSLAGGIEQFF
few	TRBV25-1	TRBJ2-5	TRBD1	TGTGCCAGCAGTGTCCCACAGGGGGCGGGAGAGACCCAGTACTTC	CASSVPQGAGETQYF
-	TRBV5-4	TRBJ1-1	-	TGTGCCAGCAGCATGAGGTTAAACACTGAAGCTTTCTTT	CASSMRLNTEAFF
-	TRBV9	TRBJ2-5	TRBD2	TGTGCCAGCAGCGTCGATAGCGGGGGGCGATGGACCCAGTACTTC	CASSVDSGGRWTQYF
-	TRBV7-2	TRBJ2-4	-	TGTGCCAGCAGCTCAGATGGTCAAAACATTCAGTACTTC	CASSSDGQNIQYF
few	TRBV5-1	TRBJ2-7	TRBD2	TGCGCCAGCAGCGGCGGGACTAGACAAGAGCAGTACTTC	CASSGGTRQEQYF
few	TRBV18	TRBJ1-2	-	TGTGCCAGCTCACCCGGGACTTCTAACTATGGCTACACCTTC	CASSPGTSNYGYTF
few	TRBV7-9	TRBJ1-1	TRBD1	TGTGCCAGCAGCAAACGACAGGGCAACACTGAAGCTTTCTTT	CASSKRQGNTEAFF
-	TRBV5-1	TRBJ1-2	-	TGCGCCAGCAGCTTTGACAGATCCTATGGCTACACCTTC	CASSFDRSYGYTF
-	TRBV4-2	TRBJ2-1	TRBD2	TGTGCCAGCAGCCCAAGACTAGCGGGGAGTAATGAGCAGTTCTTC	CASSPRLAGSNEQFF
few	TRBV29-1	TRBJ2-2	TRBD1	TGCAGCGCTGGGACAGCGAACACCGGGGAGCTGTTTTTT	CSAGTANTGELFF
-	TRBV7-9	TRBJ2-7	TRBD2	TGTGCCAGCAGCTTTGGGACTAGCGGTAGCATCAGGGAGCAGTACTTC	CASSFGTSGSIREQYF
-	TRBV7-2	TRBJ2-1	-	TGTGCCAGCAGCTTAGATTCGAGGCGTGAGCAGTTCTTC	CASSLDSRREQFF
-	TRBV5-1	TRBJ2-1	TRBD1	TGCGCCAGCAGTGCTGGACAGGAACTAAATGAGCAGTTCTTC	CASSAGQELNEQFF
few	TRBV13	TRBJ1-6	-	TGTGCCAGCGGGAGGAGACAGAGAAATTCACCCCTCCACTTT	CASGRRQRNSPLHF
-	TRBV4-2	TRBJ2-1	TRBD2	TGTGCCAGCAGCCCTCGGCTAGCGGGAGGGCCAAGCAGATACAATGAGCAGTTCTTC	CASSPRLAGGPSRYNEQFF
-	TRBV7-2	TRBJ2-2	TRBD1	TGTGCCAGCAGCTCCGTCAGGGGGACCGGGGAGCTGTTTTTT	CASSSVRGTGELFF
-	TRBV18	TRBJ2-1	TRBD2	TGTGCCAGCTCGGTAGCGGGTGGGAGCTCCTACAATGAGCAGTTCTTC	CASSVAGGSSYNEQFF
few	TRBV19	TRBJ2-7	-	TGTGCCAGTAGTGAGCGGACGCCTACTACCGAGCAGTACTTC	CASSERTPTTEQYF
-	TRBV18	TRBJ1-2	-	TGTGCCAGCTCACCAGGACACCTGCTCTATGGCTACACCTTC	CASSPGHLLYGYTF
-	TRBV7-2	TRBJ2-1	TRBD2	TGTGCCAGCAGCCCCGGGACTAGCACCAATGAGCAGTTCTTC	CASSPGTSTNEQFF
-	TRBV28	TRBJ2-6	-	TGTGCCAGCAGTTTTCTCTCTGGGGCCAACGTCCTGACTTTC	CASSFLSGANVLTF
-	TRBV15	TRBJ1-6	-	TGTGCCACCAGCAGAGACAGGGGAGACACAGGTTCACCCCTCCACTTT	CATSRDRGDTGSPLHF
-	TRBV6-5	TRBJ2-5	TRBD1	TGTGCCAGCAGTTACTCGATTACAGGGGAGCAAGAGACCCAGTACTTC	CASSYSITGEQETQYF
-	TRBV7-6	TRBJ2-4	TRBD2	TGTGCCAGCAGCTTATGGGACTCGCCAAGGGAGGGCATTCAGTACTTC	CASSLWDSPREGIQYF
-	TRBV6-5	TRBJ2-1	-	TGTGCCAGCAGGAGGGCGGAAGACTACAATGAGCAGTTCTTC	CASRRAEDYNEQFF
few	TRBV7-8	TRBJ2-3	TRBD2	TGTGCCAGCAGATCCTCTAGCGGGGGACGCACAGATACGCAGTATTTT	CASRSSSGGRTDTQYF
few	TRBV11-2	TRBJ2-1	-	TGTGCCAGCAGCCAGGGGGGAGGCTACAATGAGCAGTTCTTC	CASSQGGGYNEQFF
-	TRBV18	TRBJ1-1	TRBD1	TGTGCCAGCTCACCCGGGACAGGGGTTGAAGCTTTCTTT	CASSPGTGVEAFF
-	TRBV30	TRBJ1-1	TRBD1	TGTGCCTGGAGTCCAAGGACAGGGGGCGGGAGCACTGAAGCTTTCTTT	CAWSPRTGGGSTEAFF
few	TRBV9	TRBJ2-5	-	TGTGCCAGCAGCGTAGGATTCGTCCCGGCGGGTAAAGAGACCCAGTACTTC	CASSVGFVPAGKETQYF
few	TRBV5-4	TRBJ1-2	TRBD1	TGTGCCAGCAGTTGGGACAGGGGATATGGCTACACCTTC	CASSWDRGYGYTF
few	TRBV29-1	TRBJ1-1	-	TGCAGCGTTTATGGACAGATGAACACTGAAGCTTTCTTT	CSVYGQMNTEAFF
once	TRBV19	TRBJ1-1	TRBD1	TGTGCCAGTAACATCCCCGGGACAGGGCAGACTGAAGCTTTCTTT	CASNIPGTGQTEAFF
-	TRBV30	TRBJ1-5	-	TGTGCCTGGAGGGGCGTGGGCAATAGTCAGCCCCAGCATTTT	CAWRGVGNSQPQHF
-	TRBV25-1	TRBJ2-1	TRBD2	TGTGCCAGCGAACTAGCGGGAGACCACAATGAGCAGTTCTTC	CASELAGDHNEQFF
-	TRBV7-9	TRBJ1-2	TRBD1	TGTGCCAGCAGCTTAGCGCCTACAGGGGTTAACTATGGCTACACCTTC	CASSLAPTGVNYGYTF
few	TRBV2	TRBJ1-1	-	TGTGCCAGCAGTCCCGGGGGGCAGAACACTGAAGCTTTCTTT	CASSPGGQNTEAFF
-	TRBV4-1	TRBJ2-3	TRBD2	TGCGCCAGCAGCTTACCCGGGACTAGCAGTAGGGCAGATACGCAGTATTTT	CASSLPGTSSRADTQYF